Listed here are 16 T cell receptor beta chains from one sample, sequenced in a study of cytomegalovirus exposure and HLA in healthy donors. The study ran its PCR with 60 Vbeta and 13 Jbeta primers. TCRdb keeps only in-frame clones here, not all; method: immunoSEQ multiplex PCR. The sample lists tens of thousands of clones; around 64% were seen once. Sequencing was performed on PBMCs. These receptors came from a human donor in good health.

The V call is TRBV19, the J call TRBJ2-5, with D unclear. There are 15 residues in the CDR3. V dropped 4 bases and J dropped 5 bases, with 17 bases sitting between them. Germline CDR1 LNHDA, CDR2 SQIVND (reference sequence). CDR3 nucleotide sequence: TGTGCCAGTAGTACCCGGGTCTTCCCCGTGGAGACCCAGTACTTC. Translated, it gives CASSTRVFPVETQYF.

The chain uses TRBV6-1 and TRBJ2-5, with 8 bases aligning to TRBD2. With V trimmed by 6 bases and J by 5 bases, 8 bases remained unmatched. CDR1 is MNHNS and CDR2 is SASEGT in the germline V gene. CDR3 size: 14 residues. This chain's CDR3 is CASRVGLAGETQYF. In nucleotides, the CDR3 is TGTGCCAGCAGAGTCGGACTAGCAGGCGAGACCCAGTACTTC.

The rearrangement links TRBV9 to TRBJ2-3; 12 bases are a match to TRBD2. This CDR3 spans 15 amino acids. V gave up 1 base and J gave up 8 bases; unmatched junction bases: 5. Germline CDR1 is SGDLS and CDR2 is YYNGEE. The CDR3 DNA sequence: TGTGCCAGCAGCGTACCTAGCGGGGGGGCAACTACGCAGTATTTT. Translating gives CASSVPSGGATTQYF.

This clone came up once. V gene TRBV5-1 combines with J gene TRBJ2-1; TRBD2 might be the D (5 bases). Germline V gene lookup returns CDR1 SGHRS and CDR2 YFSETQ. The CDR3 totals 15 residues. With 4 bases removed from V and 5 bases from J, the gap between germline ends came to 16 bases. The CDR3, as DNA: TGCGCCAGCAGCCAGGAGGCTAGCCTCAACAATGAGCAGTTCTTC. It translates to CASSQEASLNNEQFF. Full variable domain (remainder filled in from reference TRBV5-1 and TRBJ2-1): KAGVTQTPRYLIKTRGQQVTLSCSPISGHRSVSWYQQTPGQGLQFLFEYFSETQRNKGNFPGRFSGRQFSNSRSEMNVSTLELGDSALYLCASSQEASLNNEQFFGPGTRLTVL.

A single count supports this clone. The chain joins TRBV4-3 to TRBJ2-5, with 9 positions matching TRBD1. Looked up from germline, CDR1 is LGHNA and CDR2 is YSLEER. The CDR3 covers 16 residues. V was clipped by 0 bases and J by 5 bases; unmatched bases: 7. CDR3: CASSQETGGWEETQYF. Written as DNA, the CDR3 is TGCGCCAGCAGCCAAGAGACAGGGGGATGGGAGGAGACCCAGTACTTC.

This chain connects TRBV2 to TRBJ1-6; D is possibly TRBD1 (6 bases). V was pared by 4 bases and J by 4 bases, with 11 bases between. Germline V gives CDR1 SNHLY, CDR2 FYNNEI. CDR3 length: 15 amino acids. The CDR3 is CASSVSGQYNSPLHF. The CDR3, as DNA: TGTGCCAGCAGTGTTTCAGGACAGTATAATTCACCCCTCCACTTT.

The DNA of the CDR3 is TGTGCCTGGAGTGTACTTGGGGGGGACGAAAAACTGTTTTTT. Protein product: CAWSVLGGDEKLFF. The chain links TRBV30 to TRBJ1-4, with D perhaps TRBD1 (5 bases). This CDR3 contains 14 residues. CDR1 is GTSNPN, CDR2 SVGIG, per germline (reference sequence). V was trimmed by 0 bases and J by 8 bases, leaving 13 bases between them.

This chain connects TRBV19 to TRBJ1-2; D is perhaps TRBD1 (5 bases). The CDR3 has 15 amino acids. In germline, CDR1 is LNHDA, CDR2 SQIVND (reference sequence). Trimming took 0 bases from V and 3 from J, leaving 11 bases between them. The CDR3 region has the DNA TGTGCCAGTAGTATAGACAGGGAGGGCGACTATGGCTACACCTTC. It codes for CASSIDREGDYGYTF. The full variable domain, completed using reference TRBV19 and TRBJ1-2, is DGGITQSPKYLFRKEGQNVTLSCEQNLNHDAMYWYRQDPGQGLRLIYYSQIVNDFQKGDIAEGYSVSREKKESFPLTVTSAQKNPTAFYLCASSIDREGDYGYTFGSGTRLTVV.

This chain links TRBV18 with TRBJ2-1; maybe TRBD1 (6 bases). The CDR3 consists of 14 residues. V was clipped by 4 bases and J by 7 bases, with 14 bases between them. The germline V gene has CDR1 KGHSH and CDR2 LQKENI. The chain's CDR3 is CASSRKQGMNEQFF. CDR3 DNA: TGTGCCAGCTCACGAAAACAGGGAATGAATGAGCAGTTCTTC.

The CDR3 DNA reads TGTGCCAGCAGCTTGGGGCGGGGGGGCTACAATGAGCAGTTCTTC. This gives the protein CASSLGRGGYNEQFF. The chain links TRBV5-4 to TRBJ2-1; 9 bases are shared with TRBD2. The CDR3 totals 15 residues. J gave up 3 bases and V 0 bases, and 1 base lay outside the gene matches. Germline V gene sequence: CDR1 SGHNT, CDR2 YYREEE (reference sequence).

This chain links TRBV5-1 with TRBJ1-4; 9 bases are shared with TRBD1. There are 13 residues in the CDR3. V lost 4 bases and J lost 8; bases outside the gene matches: 3. The V gene's germline CDR1 is SGHRS and CDR2 YFSETQ. The CDR3 reads CASSLGTGEKLFF. The CDR3 DNA is TGCGCCAGCAGCCTCGGGACAGGGGAAAAACTGTTTTTT.

The V gene is TRBV7-3, the J gene TRBJ2-7, with TRBD1 matching over 7 bases. The CDR3 length is 15 residues. Germline V gene sequence: CDR1 SGHTA, CDR2 FQGTGA. The V and J ends lost 1 base and 0 bases, in that order; junction bases with no gene match: 3. The CDR3 nucleotides read TGTGCCAGCAGCTTAATAGGGGGCAGCTCCTACGAGCAGTACTTC. It specifies CASSLIGGSSYEQYF.

This sequence joins TRBV25-1 and TRBJ1-2, with 9 bases lining up with TRBD1. The V segment lost 7 bases and the J segment 2 bases; nucleotides outside the gene matches: 5. There are 14 residues in the CDR3. Germline V lookup: CDR1 MGHDK, CDR2 SYGVNS. Written as DNA, the CDR3 is TGTGCCAGCACTCGGACAGGGGCCAACTATGGCTACACCTTC. Translation: CASTRTGANYGYTF.

The chain combines TRBV10-2 with TRBJ2-7; 10 bases line up with TRBD1. The CDR3 consists of 14 residues. Germline-derived CDR1 and CDR2 are WSHSY and SAAADI. V dropped 4 bases and J dropped 3; count of bases not matched to a gene: 3. This CDR3 is CASSAGDRGYEQYF. CDR3 bases: TGCGCCAGCAGTGCAGGGGACAGGGGCTACGAGCAGTACTTC.

This rearrangement joins TRBV5-6 to TRBJ2-2; 8 bases match TRBD2. The germline V gene encodes CDR1 SGHDT and CDR2 YYEEEE. The CDR3 is 16 amino acids. V shed 5 bases and J 5 bases; nucleotides not matched to a gene: 11. DNA for the CDR3: TGTGCCAGCAGGAGGGAAGGGACTAGGTTGACCGGGGAGCTGTTTTTT. Translation gives CASRREGTRLTGELFF.

The chain uses TRBV7-8 and TRBJ2-1; 9 bases are shared with TRBD2. V lost 3 bases and J lost 6; bases outside the gene matches: 9. Germline values: CDR1 SGHVS, CDR2 FQNEAQ. CDR3 length equals 16 residues. CDR3 nucleotide sequence: TGTGCCAGCAGCTTCCCCGGGACTAGCAGGGGCAATGAGCAGTTCTTC. Amino acid sequence: CASSFPGTSRGNEQFF.